Listed below are T cell receptor beta chains from one sample, sequenced in a study of T cells after yellow fever vaccination. TCRdb called the 5' RACE reads again in MiXCR, with one record for every CDR3 protein. The data show some 130,000 distinct CDR3 sequences, less than 8.5% seen once. The material was CD4+ T cells sorted from PBMCs, obtained 10 days after the yellow fever booster vaccination. Source of these receptors: a man between 25 and 39 years old who received the YFV17D yellow fever vaccine. The CDR3 runs from the conserved cysteine through the conserved F or W. The D gene is left open where the match is weak. Clone size is given for some rows only: seen once, a few or many times, or a class if the clone is expanded.

J gene,clone size,D gene,V gene,CDR3 DNA,CDR3 protein
TRBJ2-3,few,.,TRBV5-1,TGCGCCAGCAGCTTGGCCGGCGAAGATACGCAGTATTTT,CASSLAGEDTQYF
TRBJ2-2,many,.,TRBV29-1,TGCAGCGTTATAGGGTTGGGCTCCGGGGAGCTGTTTTTT,CSVIGLGSGELFF
TRBJ2-1,.,.,TRBV3-1,TGTGCCAGCAGCCAAATGGTTACTAGCTTCCCCTCCTACAATGAGCAGTTCTTC,CASSQMVTSFPSYNEQFF
TRBJ1-5,many,.,TRBV28,TGTGCCAGCAGTTTATCTCGGGGATTTGGCAATCAGCCCCAGCATTTT,CASSLSRGFGNQPQHF
TRBJ1-2,many,.,TRBV9,TGTGCCAGCAGCTTAGGACGCACCTATGGCTACACCTTC,CASSLGRTYGYTF
TRBJ1-1,many,.,TRBV29-1,TGCAGCGTTGGACGGCAGGTGAACACTGAAGCTTTCTTT,CSVGRQVNTEAFF
TRBJ2-7,many,.,TRBV5-6,TGTGCCAGCAGCTTGTGGGCCCGGACTACCCCCTCCTACGAGCAGTACTTC,CASSLWARTTPSYEQYF
TRBJ1-2,once,.,TRBV4-1,TGTGCCAGGGGCCCCGGGACCATCTGTGGCTACACCTTC,CARGPGTICGYTF
TRBJ2-5,few,TRBD2,TRBV5-4,TGTGCCAGCAGCTTGTCCGGAGCGGGAGTATTCCAAGAGACCCAGTACTTC,CASSLSGAGVFQETQYF
TRBJ2-7,many,.,TRBV5-1,TGCGCCAGCAGCTTGGATCCCTCTGCGACAGTCTACGAGCAGTACTTC,CASSLDPSATVYEQYF
TRBJ2-3,many,.,TRBV11-2,TGTGCCAGCAGCTTAAGCGGTGGGGATACGCAGTATTTT,CASSLSGGDTQYF
TRBJ2-5,many,.,TRBV3-1,TGTGCCACCAAGGGGTCGGCGGAGACCCAGTACTTC,CATKGSAETQYF
TRBJ2-1,few,.,TRBV10-1,TGCGCCAGAAAGGACCCGACTAGAAAGAACAACTCCTACAATGAGCAGTTCTTC,CARKDPTRKNNSYNEQFF
TRBJ2-1,.,.,TRBV7-9,TGTGCCAGCAGCTTAGCTCAGGGTTATGGGGATGAGCAGTTCTTC,CASSLAQGYGDEQFF
TRBJ2-7,many,.,TRBV5-1,TGCGCCAGCAGCTTGCACGCTTCTTTCTATGAGCAGTACTTC,CASSLHASFYEQYF
TRBJ2-1,few,TRBD2,TRBV19,TGTGCCAGTAGTATGGGAAGACTAGCGCCTTACAATGAGCAGTTCTTC,CASSMGRLAPYNEQFF
TRBJ2-1,many,.,TRBV4-2,TGTGCCAGCAGCCAGGGTCAGGAGCCCAATGAGCAGTTCTTC,CASSQGQEPNEQFF
TRBJ2-7,many,TRBD1,TRBV27,TGTGCCAGCAGCTCGCCCGGGACAGCCCATACGGGGCAGTACTTC,CASSSPGTAHTGQYF
TRBJ1-5,.,.,TRBV25-1,TGTGCCAGCACCCCGGGGGGGGGTGGCAATCAGCCCCAGCATTTT,CASTPGGGGNQPQHF
TRBJ2-2,many,TRBD2,TRBV6-5,TGTGCCAGCAGTTACCTAGCGGGAGTATCGGGAACCGGGGAGCTGTTTTTT,CASSYLAGVSGTGELFF
TRBJ1-5,many,TRBD1,TRBV20-1,TGCAGTGCTAGAGGAAGACAGGGGTGGCAGCCCCAGCATTTT,CSARGRQGWQPQHF
TRBJ1-1,many,.,TRBV12-3/TRBV12-4,TGTGCCAGCAGTTTTGTGGGGGTAGCGAACACTGAAGCTTTCTTT,CASSFVGVANTEAFF
TRBJ1-4,.,.,TRBV24-1,TGTGCCACCGGGGGGGCAAGCCGGGACGGACCGGAAAAACTGTTTTTT,CATGGASRDGPEKLFF
TRBJ2-2,many,TRBD2,TRBV12-3/TRBV12-4,TGTGCCAGCAGTCCGGGACTAGCGGGAGCCGGGGAGCTGTTTTTT,CASSPGLAGAGELFF
TRBJ2-5,many,.,TRBV7-2,TGTGCCAGCAGCTTAAAAGGGGGGACGCAAGAGACCCAGTACTTC,CASSLKGGTQETQYF
TRBJ2-3,many,TRBD1,TRBV5-1,TGCGCCAGCTGCGACAGGGGAAGCACAGATACGCAGTATTTT,CASCDRGSTDTQYF
TRBJ1-2,.,.,TRBV18,TGTGCCAGCTCACTAGACCGTCGGGGCACCCGGGATGGCTACACCTTC,CASSLDRRGTRDGYTF
TRBJ2-2,.,.,TRBV15,TGTGCCACCAGCGGCCGCAGGTCTGGGGAGCTGTTTTTT,CATSGRRSGELFF
TRBJ2-1,many,TRBD2,TRBV15,TGTGCCACCAGCAGAGACCCGGGAGGGTACAATGAGCAGTTCTTC,CATSRDPGGYNEQFF
TRBJ1-4,many,.,TRBV18,TGTGCCAGCTCACCTGGAGAAAAACTGTTTTTT,CASSPGEKLFF
TRBJ2-2,.,.,TRBV5-5,TGTGCCAGCAGCCCCGGGCTGCAGGGCGGCACCGGGGAGCTGTTTTTT,CASSPGLQGGTGELFF
TRBJ1-6,few,.,TRBV4-2,TGTGCCAGCAGCCTATCAACTACCGACTCCAATTCACCCCTCCACTTT,CASSLSTTDSNSPLHF
TRBJ2-7,many,.,TRBV20-1,TGCAGTGCCCGCCCCGTTCCATCCTACGAGCAGTACTTC,CSARPVPSYEQYF
TRBJ2-2,few,TRBD1,TRBV5-1,TGCGCCAGCAGCTCGACAGGGTTAGGGGGAAGAACCGGGGAGCTGTTTTTT,CASSSTGLGGRTGELFF
TRBJ1-6,.,.,TRBV3-1,TGTGCCAGCAGCCCCGGAGGGGTAGATTCACCCCTCCACTTT,CASSPGGVDSPLHF
TRBJ2-1,many,.,TRBV19,TGTGCCAGTATGGGGTCTCCCACTGAGCAGTTCTTC,CASMGSPTEQFF
TRBJ1-2,few,.,TRBV20-1,TGCAGTGCTAGAGATCATTCAGGGTTGGGCTACACCTTC,CSARDHSGLGYTF
TRBJ2-6,.,TRBD2,TRBV6-5,TGTGCCAGCAGTTACCGGAGACCTAGCGGGCCCTCTGGGGCCAACGTCCTGACTTTC,CASSYRRPSGPSGANVLTF
TRBJ2-1,many,TRBD2,TRBV15,TGTGCCACCAGCAGAGTTGCGGGAGCTGGGAATGAGCAGTTCTTC,CATSRVAGAGNEQFF
TRBJ2-7,few,.,TRBV6-5,TGTGCCAGCAAGTTCGGGTCGTCCAACTACGAGCAGTACTTC,CASKFGSSNYEQYF
TRBJ2-5,.,.,TRBV9,TGTGCCAGCAGCAGGACAGTAACCCCGAAGGAGACCCAGTACTTC,CASSRTVTPKETQYF
TRBJ2-1,many,TRBD2,TRBV3-1,TGTGCCAGCAGCCTTTCGGGAGGGCAGCAGTTCTTC,CASSLSGGQQFF
TRBJ2-2,.,.,TRBV15,TGTGCCACCAGCAGAGGTGTGGAGGGCGCCGGGGAGCTGTTTTTT,CATSRGVEGAGELFF
TRBJ2-7,few,TRBD1,TRBV7-2,TGTGCCAGCAGCTTAGCCCCGACAGGGGTCAGCTACGAGCAGTACTTC,CASSLAPTGVSYEQYF
TRBJ2-7,.,.,TRBV5-1,TGCGCCAGCAGCTTGGGACGGACGGCCTACGAGCAGTACTTC,CASSLGRTAYEQYF
TRBJ2-1,many,.,TRBV6-2/TRBV6-3,TGTGCCAGTATGGACCCCAACAATGAGCAGTTCTTC,CASMDPNNEQFF
TRBJ2-2,many,TRBD1,TRBV24-1,TGTGCCACCAGTGACCCCCGGACAGGCACCGGGGAGCTGTTTTTT,CATSDPRTGTGELFF
TRBJ2-1,many,.,TRBV7-2,TGTGCCAGCAGCTCATCGGTCGGCTACAATGAGCAGTTCTTC,CASSSSVGYNEQFF
TRBJ1-1,many,.,TRBV3-1,TGTGCCAGCAGCCCCTTTTTGGGGCAGGGAGGTTTTGAAGCTTTCTTT,CASSPFLGQGGFEAFF
TRBJ1-2,many,.,TRBV20-1,TGCAGTACCTGGAGGCGAGACTATGGCTACACCTTC,CSTWRRDYGYTF
TRBJ2-3,many,.,TRBV5-1,TGCGCCAGCAGCCCCGGCCAACCCGGCACAGATACGCAGTATTTT,CASSPGQPGTDTQYF
TRBJ2-2,many,.,TRBV5-1,TGCGCCAGCAGCTTGGGCAGGTACACCGGGGAGCTGTTTTTT,CASSLGRYTGELFF
TRBJ2-5,few,.,TRBV13,TGTGCCAGCAGCTCTGGGGCCCTTAGGGGGCAAGAGACCCAGTACTTC,CASSSGALRGQETQYF
TRBJ2-1,many,.,TRBV7-8,TGTGCCAGCAGCTTAGGGACCAGTCGGGGGCAGTTCTTC,CASSLGTSRGQFF
TRBJ2-1,few,TRBD2,TRBV20-1,TGCAGTGCTAGAGATCAATCCCTAGCGGATGGCTCCTACAATGAGCAGTTCTTC,CSARDQSLADGSYNEQFF
TRBJ2-7,few,TRBD1,TRBV20-1,TGCTGTTTCCTCTCCCAGGCCGGGACAGGGCAAAACGAGCAGTACTTC,CCFLSQAGTGQNEQYF
TRBJ2-7,many,TRBD1,TRBV7-2,TGTGCCAGCAGACCCACAGGGGCCTACGAGCAGTACTTC,CASRPTGAYEQYF
TRBJ2-7,many,.,TRBV7-8,TGTGCCAGCAGCCCACCTCGGGGACTCGAGCAGTACTTC,CASSPPRGLEQYF
TRBJ2-7,many,.,TRBV7-2,TGTGCCAGCAGCTTAGGGCGGATACCCTTTTACGAGCAGTACTTC,CASSLGRIPFYEQYF
TRBJ1-5,.,.,TRBV12-3/TRBV12-4,TGTGCCAGCAGTACTCGGCCACCTGACAGCAATCAGCCCCAGCATTTT,CASSTRPPDSNQPQHF